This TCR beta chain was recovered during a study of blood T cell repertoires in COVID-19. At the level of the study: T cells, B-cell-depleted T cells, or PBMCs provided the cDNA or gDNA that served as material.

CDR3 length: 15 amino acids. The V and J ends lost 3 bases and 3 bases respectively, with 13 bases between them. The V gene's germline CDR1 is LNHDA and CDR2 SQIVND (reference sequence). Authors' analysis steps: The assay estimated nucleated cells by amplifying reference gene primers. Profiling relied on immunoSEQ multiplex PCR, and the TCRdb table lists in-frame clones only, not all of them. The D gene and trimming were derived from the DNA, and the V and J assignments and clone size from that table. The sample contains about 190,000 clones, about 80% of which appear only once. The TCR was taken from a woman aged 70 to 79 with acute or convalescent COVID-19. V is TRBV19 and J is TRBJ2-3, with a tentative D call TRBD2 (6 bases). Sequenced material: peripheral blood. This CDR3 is CASSMSGDGTDTQYF. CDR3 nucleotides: TGTGCCAGTAGTATGTCGGGAGACGGTACAGATACGCAGTATTTT.